This T cell receptor (beta chain) appears in the sequencing data of a study of shared clonotypes between healthy human individuals (dated by TCRdb to 2019 to 2021). A note on the overall study: Two women and three men aged 18 to 49 years were included in the cohort. Per donor, three plates each were used for CD4 naive and CD4 memory, two for CD8 naive, and one for CD8 memory. To estimate repertoire size and how much clonotypes are shared between individuals, the study performed deep sequencing of blood TCR repertoires from a few healthy adults. To increase sequencing depth and limit assay-specific biases, TCR repertoire library preparation and sequencing were carried out by different laboratories using diverse techniques. Leukapheresis yielded between about 0.94 and 8.9 billion PBMCs per donor.

TCR CDR3 regions were amplified from genomic DNA by multiplex PCR using the deep immunoSEQ assay. Genomic DNA extracted from each cell subset was distributed evenly over all wells of several immunoSEQ 96-well plates, and each plate served as one replicate. For sorted subsets, approximately 200 ng of genomic DNA, equivalent to some 33,000 T cell genomes, went into each replicate PCR. Purified libraries were quantified with a Qubit 3.0 fluorometer, sized on a Bioanalyzer 2100, and re-quantified with the KAPA Library Quantification kit. Every immunoSEQ 96-well plate was sequenced on a separate single-read 150-cycle Illumina NextSeq 550 flow cell. Under the source paper's analysis protocol: Because the immunoSEQ output held only junctional sequences and lacked quality scores, the filtering could not match the filtering applied to full-length reads. Sequences were annotated with PyIR, a Python wrapper for IgBLAST v1.9, using IMGT germline references to assign V/J genes and CDR3. Reads with weak V/J assignments (E-value above 1e-6), missing CDR3, stop codons, out-of-frame junctions, or ambiguous translated residues were removed. A V3J clonotype was defined by an identical inferred V gene, J gene, and CDR3 amino acid sequence. Percentage overlap between repertoires was computed as shared unique clonotypes divided by the size of the smaller repertoire. Three approaches were used to assess repertoire richness: RTK rarefaction, the Chao1 estimator, and Recon v2.1 estimates of unobserved clonotypes. Generation probabilities were computed with OLGA for all TCRbeta clonotypes obtained by the gDNA method from four donors. TCRdb holds this immuneACCESS table with in-frame rearrangements only. Some clones are missing; in checked studies, unresolved V genes explain under half, and the rest has no known cause. V and J calls and clone size come straight from that table; D and trimming were deduced from the DNA. This sample is represented by roughly 2,000,000 clones; roughly 94% of them were singletons. The ten largest clones add up to more than 0.95% of the sample.

This clone was counted once. Its binding antigen is unknown. Per-base qualities were not stored, and no clone one base away is much larger. CD8 naive samples consisted of CD45RO-negative cells that were positively selected for CCR7, yielding a CD45RA+CCR7+ population without TemRA cells. The donors were healthy, HIV-negative adults who had no recently reported acute infections or vaccinations. Only Caucasian adults living in Nashville, Tennessee, USA were represented among the donors. After blood collection by leukapheresis, PBMCs were isolated using Ficoll-Histopaque density gradient centrifugation and then cryopreserved in the vapor phase of liquid nitrogen. Analytical flow cytometry was used to check the purity and quantity of each magnetically sorted T cell population. From each sorted fraction, genomic DNA was isolated and quantified by UV absorbance on a Nanodrop 2000c. CDR1 and CDR2 are drawn from the germline V gene: SGHAT, FQNNGV. After removal of 5 bases from V and 4 bases from J, the junction retains 4 bases not matched to a gene. Including cysteine and phenylalanine, the CDR3 has 14 amino acids. Only CDR3 DNA remains: 42 bases, in frame from the first base.

Overall results and qualifications from the work: Compared with non-shared clonotypes, the clonotypes found in all four sorted-subset donors had higher generation probabilities. Because the study included a small number of donors, the genetic and exposure-history diversity represented was limited. When a handful of donors were compared, the shared fraction of clonotypes was around 5.1% for naive CD4, 3.5% to 4% for naive CD8, roughly 2.3% for memory CD4, and 0.35% to 0.4% for memory CD8. Pairwise subsampling indicated that sequencing depth was expected to affect the degree of clonotype sharing among donors. Incomplete sequencing was indicated by rarefaction of sorted-subset datasets, despite the large sequencing depth. Sampling was restricted to blood, and TCR repertoires in tissues likely differ from the TCR repertoires found in blood. Naive subsets generally had larger estimated clonotype richness than memory subsets.

Specimen: naive CD8+ T cells sorted from blood. The sample's cell subset or site label is to be understood as: CD45RA+CCR7+. The receptor comes from a man aged 18-30 years in good health. The chain was built from TRBV11-2 and TRBJ2-2; TRBD1 lines up with 7 middle nucleotides. The CDR3 region reads CASSIPGGTGELFF. The base sequence is TGTGCCAGCAGCATTCCAGGGGGCACCGGGGAGCTGTTTTTT.